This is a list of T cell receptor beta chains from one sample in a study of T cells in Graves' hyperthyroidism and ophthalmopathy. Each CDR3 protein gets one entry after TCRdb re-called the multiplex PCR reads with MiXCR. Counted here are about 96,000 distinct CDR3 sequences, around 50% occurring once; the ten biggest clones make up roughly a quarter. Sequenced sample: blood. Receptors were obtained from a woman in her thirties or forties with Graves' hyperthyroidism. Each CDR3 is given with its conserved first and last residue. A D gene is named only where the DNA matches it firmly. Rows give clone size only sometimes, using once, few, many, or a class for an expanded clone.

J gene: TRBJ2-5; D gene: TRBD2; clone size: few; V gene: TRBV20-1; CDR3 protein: CSARSGREETQYF; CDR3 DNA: TGCAGTGCTCGGAGCGGGAGGGAAGAGACCCAGTACTTC
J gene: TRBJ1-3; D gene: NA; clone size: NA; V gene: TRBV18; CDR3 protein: CASSSNSGNTIYF; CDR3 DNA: TGTGCCAGCTCCTCCAACTCTGGAAACACCATATATTTT
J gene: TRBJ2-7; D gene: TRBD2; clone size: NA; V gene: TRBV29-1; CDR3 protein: CSVTGLAGAHSYEQYF; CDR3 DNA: TGCAGCGTTACGGGACTAGCGGGAGCCCACTCCTACGAGCAGTACTTC
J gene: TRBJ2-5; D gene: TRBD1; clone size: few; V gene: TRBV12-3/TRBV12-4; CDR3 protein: CASSHPRDRGLYMGSETQYF; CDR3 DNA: TGTGCCAGCAGTCATCCCCGGGACAGGGGTTTATATATGGGTTCGGAGACCCAGTACTTC
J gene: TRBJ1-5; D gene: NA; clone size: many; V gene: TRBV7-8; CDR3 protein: CASSLLPGAHQPQHF; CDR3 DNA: TGTGCCAGCAGCTTACTCCCAGGAGCGCATCAGCCCCAGCATTTT
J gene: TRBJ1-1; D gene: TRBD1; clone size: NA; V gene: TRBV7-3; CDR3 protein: CASSNGQGKTEAFF; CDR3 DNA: TGTGCCAGCAGTAACGGACAGGGAAAGACTGAAGCTTTCTTT
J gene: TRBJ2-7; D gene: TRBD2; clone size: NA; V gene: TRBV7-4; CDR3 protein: CASSLWGTSGFAYEQYF; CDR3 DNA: TGTGCCAGCAGCTTATGGGGGACTAGCGGGTTTGCCTACGAGCAGTACTTC
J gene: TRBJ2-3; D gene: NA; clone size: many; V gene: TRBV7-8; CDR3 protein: CASTRLWTDTQYF; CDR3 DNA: TGTGCCAGCACTCGCCTGTGGACAGATACGCAGTATTTT
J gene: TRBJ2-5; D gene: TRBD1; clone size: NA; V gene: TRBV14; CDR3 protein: CASSQEKDRGIRKNQPQYF; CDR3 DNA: TGTGCCAGCAGCCAAGAGAAGGACAGGGGGATTAGGAAGAATCAGCCCCAGTACTTC
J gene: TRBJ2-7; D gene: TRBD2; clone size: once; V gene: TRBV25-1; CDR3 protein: CASPLAGVTYEQYF; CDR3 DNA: TGTGCTAGCCCGCTAGCGGGAGTAACCTACGAGCAGTACTTC